This T cell receptor (beta chain) was retrieved from a study of blood T cell repertoires in COVID-19. Either two negative PCRs, clearance, or symptom resolution qualified Cohort 3 donors as recovered. The CDR3 totals 15 residues. V was trimmed by 0 bases and J by 6 bases, leaving 13 bases between them. Germline loops: CDR1 SGHNT, CDR2 YYREEE (reference sequence). Sequencing used immunoSEQ multiplex PCR; TCRdb keeps in-frame clones, though not all of them. This sample has 300,000 to 350,000 clones, with roughly 85% found just once. This clonotype was obtained from a man aged 25-40 years who had recovered from COVID-19. The specimen sequenced was PBMCs or T cells enriched from blood (not recorded which). The gene calls are TRBV5-4 and TRBJ2-1; D may be TRBD1 (6 bases). Written as DNA, the CDR3 is TGTGCCAGCAGCTTGGAACAGGGATTAGGCAATGAGCAGTTCTTC. As protein: CASSLEQGLGNEQFF.